These T cell receptor beta chains were read from a single sample in a study of beta chain features in type 1 diabetes. Profiled with immunoSEQ multiplex PCR; TCRdb holds only in-frame clones, not every one. The data hold roughly 250,000 clones, with 68% observed a single time. The sequencing sample was made of naive CD4+ T cells from blood. The receptors shown here come from a man aged 30 to 45 in good health. Both conserved end residues are part of each CDR3. A D gene is named only where the DNA matches it firmly. Rows give clone size only sometimes, using once, few, many, or a class for an expanded clone.

size	J	V	length	D	CDR3	DNA
-	TRBJ2-1	TRBV30	15	TRBD2	CAWRQAGGSYNEQFF	TGTGCCTGGCGGCAGGCGGGGGGCTCCTACAATGAGCAGTTCTTC
-	TRBJ2-1	TRBV9	13	-	CASSVGGHNEQFF	TGTGCCAGCAGCGTAGGTGGCCACAATGAGCAGTTCTTC
-	TRBJ2-3	TRBV5-1	14	-	CASRSPGKRDTQYF	TGCGCCAGCAGATCCCCCGGGAAGCGAGATACGCAGTATTTT
-	TRBJ1-2	TRBV30	14	-	CALWGAGAFDGYTF	TGTGCCTTATGGGGGGCAGGTGCATTCGATGGCTACACCTTC
few	TRBJ2-5	TRBV25-1	13	-	CASTRGAQETQYF	TGTGCCAGCACCAGGGGCGCGCAAGAGACCCAGTACTTC
-	TRBJ2-3	TRBV20-1	11	-	CSATSTDTQYF	TGCAGTGCCACGTCCACAGATACGCAGTATTTT
few	TRBJ1-1	TRBV9	12	-	CASSRREERAFF	TGTGCCAGCAGTCGCCGGGAGGAGAGGGCTTTCTTT
-	TRBJ2-5	TRBV29-1	13	TRBD2	CSVASSGKETQYF	TGCAGCGTTGCCTCCAGCGGGAAAGAGACCCAGTACTTC
few	TRBJ2-1	TRBV29-1	13	-	CSVEDWRGNEQFF	TGCAGCGTTGAAGATTGGAGGGGGAATGAGCAGTTCTTC
-	TRBJ1-1	TRBV14	11	-	CASSQSGLPIF	TGTGCCAGCAGCCAATCCGGCTTGCCGATCTTT
-	TRBJ2-5	TRBV30	12	TRBD2	CAWSEGGETQYF	TGTGCCTGGAGTGAGGGAGGGGAGACCCAGTACTTC
few	TRBJ2-7	TRBV30	11	-	CAGEGLYEQYF	TGTGCCGGGGAAGGACTCTACGAGCAGTACTTC
once	TRBJ2-5	TRBV30	15	-	CAWSTYMGGGETQYF	TGTGCCTGGAGTACATACATGGGTGGAGGGGAGACCCAGTACTTC
-	TRBJ1-3	TRBV6-1	15	-	CASSESGVSGNTIYF	TGTGCCAGCAGTGAAAGTGGAGTTTCTGGAAACACCATATATTTT
-	TRBJ1-1	TRBV7-2	15	-	CASSSPGIAGTEAFF	TGTGCCAGCAGCTCACCAGGGATTGCGGGCACTGAAGCTTTCTTT
-	TRBJ1-5	TRBV27	15	-	CASTSVWGAGQPQHF	TGTGCCAGCACCTCCGTGTGGGGGGCTGGTCAGCCCCAGCATTTT
-	TRBJ2-2	TRBV25-1	12	-	CASSQGTGELFF	TGTGCCAGCAGCCAGGGTACCGGGGAGCTGTTTTTT
-	TRBJ2-1	TRBV25-1	16	-	CASSANMGTVNNEQFF	TGTGCCAGCAGTGCTAACATGGGGACTGTGAACAATGAGCAGTTCTTC
few	TRBJ2-4	TRBV30	17	-	CAWSAAQSIVAKNIQYF	TGTGCCTGGAGTGCGGCGCAGAGTATTGTAGCCAAAAACATTCAGTACTTC
-	TRBJ2-5	TRBV28	13	-	CASSLLLQETQYF	TGTGCCAGCAGTTTACTCCTCCAAGAGACCCAGTACTTC
-	TRBJ2-7	TRBV25-1	14	TRBD2	CASRKGGEGYEQYF	TGTGCCAGCAGAAAGGGAGGGGAGGGATACGAGCAGTACTTC